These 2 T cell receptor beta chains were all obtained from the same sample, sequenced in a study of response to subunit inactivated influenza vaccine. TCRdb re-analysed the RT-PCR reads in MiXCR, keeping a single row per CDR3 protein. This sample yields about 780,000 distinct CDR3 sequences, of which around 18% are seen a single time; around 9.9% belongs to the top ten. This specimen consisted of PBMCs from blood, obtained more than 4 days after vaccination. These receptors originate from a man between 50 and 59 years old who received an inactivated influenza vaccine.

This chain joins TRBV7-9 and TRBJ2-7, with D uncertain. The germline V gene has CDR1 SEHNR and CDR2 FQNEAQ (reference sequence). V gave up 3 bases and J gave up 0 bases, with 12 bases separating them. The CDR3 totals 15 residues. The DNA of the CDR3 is TGTGCCAGCAGCTTTGACCCAAGCCCCTCCTACGAGCAGTACTTC. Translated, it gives CASSFDPSPSYEQYF.

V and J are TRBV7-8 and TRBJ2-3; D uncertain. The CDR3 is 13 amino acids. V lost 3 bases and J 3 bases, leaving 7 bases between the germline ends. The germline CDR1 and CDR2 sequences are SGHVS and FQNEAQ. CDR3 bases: TGTGCCAGCAGCTTGGTCTTAACAGATACGCAGTATTTT. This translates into CASSLVLTDTQYF.